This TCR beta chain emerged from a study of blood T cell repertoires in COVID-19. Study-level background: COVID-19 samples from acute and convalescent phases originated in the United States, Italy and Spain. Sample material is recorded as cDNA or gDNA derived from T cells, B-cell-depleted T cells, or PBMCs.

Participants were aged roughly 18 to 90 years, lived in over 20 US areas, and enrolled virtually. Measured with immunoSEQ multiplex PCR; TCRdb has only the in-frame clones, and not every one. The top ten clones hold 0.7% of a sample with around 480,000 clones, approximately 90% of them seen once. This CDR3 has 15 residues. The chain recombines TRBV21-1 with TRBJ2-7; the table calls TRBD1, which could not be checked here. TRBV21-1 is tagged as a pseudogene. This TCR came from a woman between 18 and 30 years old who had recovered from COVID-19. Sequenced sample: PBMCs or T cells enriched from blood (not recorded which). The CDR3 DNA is TGTGCCAGCAGCAAGCCCCGGGACAAAACGGACGAGCAGTACTTC. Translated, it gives CASSKPRDKTDEQYF.